Listed below are T cell receptor beta chains from one sample, sequenced in a study of blood T cell repertoires in COVID-19. Assay used: immunoSEQ multiplex PCR; TCRdb lists only in-frame clones, some missing. Among about 190,000 clones listed, less than 90% were seen once. Sequencing used peripheral blood. These receptors came from a man younger than 40 with acute or convalescent COVID-19. The CDR3 runs from the conserved cysteine through the conserved F or W. Fields, in order: D gene, V gene, J gene, clone size, CDR3 protein, CDR3 DNA. A D gene is named only where the DNA matches it firmly. Rows may omit the clone size; those that give it use once, few, many or a size class.

D gene: TRBD1
V gene: TRBV10-2
J gene: TRBJ1-2
clone size: once
CDR3 protein: CASSESWTGGKDTANYGYTF
CDR3 DNA: TGCGCCAGCAGTGAGTCGTGGACAGGTGGAAAGGATACGGCTAACTATGGCTACACCTTC

D gene: TRBD1
V gene: TRBV25-1
J gene: TRBJ1-3
clone size: once
CDR3 protein: CASSPIRDRVGEGTIYF
CDR3 DNA: TGTGCCAGCAGCCCTATACGGGACAGGGTAGGGGAGGGCACCATATATTTT

D gene: .
V gene: TRBV14
J gene: TRBJ2-1
clone size: few
CDR3 protein: CASSQGWWEESNEQFF
CDR3 DNA: TGTGCCAGCAGCCAAGGTTGGTGGGAGGAAAGCAATGAGCAGTTCTTC

D gene: .
V gene: TRBV18
J gene: TRBJ1-1
clone size: .
CDR3 protein: CASSTRGGNTEAFF
CDR3 DNA: TGTGCCAGCTCGACCAGAGGGGGGAACACTGAAGCTTTCTTT

D gene: TRBD2
V gene: TRBV5-8
J gene: TRBJ2-1
clone size: .
CDR3 protein: CASTFRTSGVESYNEQFF
CDR3 DNA: TGTGCCAGCACCTTCCGGACTAGCGGCGTTGAATCCTACAATGAGCAGTTCTTC

D gene: .
V gene: TRBV11-2
J gene: TRBJ1-6
clone size: .
CDR3 protein: CASSTEGTVHSPLHF
CDR3 DNA: TGTGCCAGCAGTACGGAGGGAACAGTACATTCACCCCTCCACTTT

D gene: .
V gene: TRBV19
J gene: TRBJ1-5
clone size: .
CDR3 protein: CASSPGTPGIQPQHF
CDR3 DNA: TGTGCCAGTAGTCCCGGGACACCAGGGATCCAGCCCCAGCATTTT

D gene: TRBD1
V gene: TRBV12-5
J gene: TRBJ2-1
clone size: .
CDR3 protein: CASGLAIQGNEQFF
CDR3 DNA: TGTGCTAGTGGTTTGGCCATACAGGGGAATGAGCAGTTCTTC

D gene: .
V gene: TRBV19
J gene: TRBJ2-1
clone size: .
CDR3 protein: CASRDRSTPYNEQFF
CDR3 DNA: TGTGCCAGTAGAGACAGATCCACTCCCTACAATGAGCAGTTCTTC

D gene: .
V gene: TRBV6-5
J gene: TRBJ2-1
clone size: .
CDR3 protein: CASTAGISGEQFF
CDR3 DNA: TGTGCCAGCACCGCGGGGATTAGTGGTGAGCAGTTCTTC

D gene: .
V gene: TRBV5-6
J gene: TRBJ2-4
clone size: .
CDR3 protein: CASSPPEWWGGTKNIQYF
CDR3 DNA: TGTGCCAGCAGCCCCCCGGAGTGGTGGGGAGGAACCAAAAACATTCAGTACTTC

D gene: .
V gene: TRBV6-5
J gene: TRBJ1-1
clone size: .
CDR3 protein: CASKQDEMNTEAFF
CDR3 DNA: TGTGCCAGCAAACAGGATGAAATGAACACTGAAGCTTTCTTT

D gene: .
V gene: TRBV28
J gene: TRBJ2-6
clone size: .
CDR3 protein: CATISNGRNSGANVLTF
CDR3 DNA: TGTGCCACCATCTCCAATGGGAGGAACTCTGGGGCCAACGTCCTGACTTTC

D gene: TRBD2
V gene: TRBV9
J gene: TRBJ2-1
clone size: .
CDR3 protein: CASSVDSRLAGVTYNEQFF
CDR3 DNA: TGTGCCAGCAGCGTAGACTCTAGACTAGCGGGAGTAACCTACAATGAGCAGTTCTTC

D gene: .
V gene: TRBV11-2
J gene: TRBJ2-2
clone size: .
CDR3 protein: CASTPRGLTYEGAAGELFF
CDR3 DNA: TGTGCCAGCACCCCCAGGGGTCTGACGTATGAAGGAGCGGCCGGGGAGCTGTTTTTT

D gene: .
V gene: TRBV28
J gene: TRBJ1-5
clone size: .
CDR3 protein: CASSQYQPQHF
CDR3 DNA: TGTGCCAGCAGTCAGTATCAGCCCCAGCATTTT

D gene: .
V gene: TRBV27
J gene: TRBJ2-1
clone size: .
CDR3 protein: CASSLSPRRNEQFF
CDR3 DNA: TGTGCCAGCAGTTTATCTCCCCGGAGGAATGAGCAGTTCTTC